A selection of T cell receptor beta chains follows, all from one sample in a study of blood T cell repertoires in COVID-19. Repertoires were generated with immunoSEQ multiplex PCR, while TCRdb's copy carries only in-frame clones and drops some. This table holds about 430,000 clones, approximately 90% found once. Sequenced input: PBMCs or T cells enriched from blood (not recorded which). Receptors originate from a woman aged 25 to 39 with acute COVID-19. The CDR3 runs from the conserved cysteine through the conserved F or W. A D gene is named only where the DNA matches it firmly. Size is stated for part of the rows, as once, few or many counts, or as a class when the clone is expanded.

v_gene	abundance	j_gene	d_gene	CDR3nt	CDR3aa
TRBV5-1	.	TRBJ2-3	TRBD1	TGCGCCAGCAGTCGACAGGGGGCGCTTTTGGGAGATACGCAGTATTTT	CASSRQGALLGDTQYF
TRBV18	.	TRBJ2-3	.	TGTGCCAGCTCACCACCGGTAGGTCAGCTAGGTACGCAGTATTTT	CASSPPVGQLGTQYF
TRBV5-1	.	TRBJ2-2	TRBD2	TGCGCCAGCAGCCCAGGACTAGCGGAGGCCGGGGAGCTGTTTTTT	CASSPGLAEAGELFF
TRBV3-1/TRBV3-2	.	TRBJ1-2	.	TGTGCCAGCAGCCAAAGCAGATACAGGGTAGGAGGCTACACCTTC	CASSQSRYRVGGYTF
TRBV6-6	.	TRBJ1-1	.	TGTGCCAGCAGTCACAGGGCCACCCCTGAAGCTTTCTTT	CASSHRATPEAFF
TRBV19	.	TRBJ1-2	TRBD1	TGTGCCAGTAGTATTCCGTGGGACAGGCTTAACTATGGCTACACCTTC	CASSIPWDRLNYGYTF
TRBV13	few	TRBJ2-5	TRBD2	TGTGCCAGCAGCTTAGTGGGCCTAGCGGGGAACCAAGAGACCCAGTACTTC	CASSLVGLAGNQETQYF
TRBV11-2	.	TRBJ1-2	TRBD1	TGTGCCAGCAGCGTCTATTCAGGGGGCGGTGGCTACACCTTC	CASSVYSGGGGYTF
TRBV5-5	.	TRBJ1-1	TRBD1	TGTGCCAGCAGCCCCGACAGGGCCCCGAACACTGAAGCTTTCTTT	CASSPDRAPNTEAFF
TRBV10-2	.	TRBJ1-2	.	TGCGCCAGCAGTGAGTCTGGGACAAACGCTAACTATGGCTACACCTTC	CASSESGTNANYGYTF
TRBV7-9	.	TRBJ2-5	TRBD2	TGTGCCAGCAGCTTTGGTATAGCGGGGGGGCGAGAGACCCAGTACTTC	CASSFGIAGGRETQYF
TRBV7-7	.	TRBJ1-1	.	TGTGCCAGCAGCCAACTACAAGCTTTTGGGAACACTGAAGCTTTCTTT	CASSQLQAFGNTEAFF
TRBV24-1	.	TRBJ2-1	TRBD1	TGTGCCACCAGCCATGGGACAGGGAATGAGCAGTTCTTC	CATSHGTGNEQFF
TRBV30	.	TRBJ1-1	TRBD1	TGTGCCTGTAAAGAGGGCACAGGGGGCTGGAACACTGAAGCTTTCTTT	CACKEGTGGWNTEAFF
TRBV3-1/TRBV3-2	.	TRBJ2-2	TRBD2	TGTGCCAGCAGCCACTCTAGCGGGGGAGGCACCGGGGAGCTGTTTTTT	CASSHSSGGGTGELFF
TRBV5-6	.	TRBJ2-7	TRBD2	TGTGCCAGCAACAGCTTGGGACTAGCGGGGGGCCCCAGCGAGCAGTACTTC	CASNSLGLAGGPSEQYF
TRBV18	.	TRBJ1-4	.	TGTGCCAGCTCAGGGCCAACTAATGAAAAACTGTTTTTT	CASSGPTNEKLFF
TRBV4-3	.	TRBJ2-1	.	TGCGCCAGCAGCCAAGATACAGGGTTGTATGAGCAGTTCTTC	CASSQDTGLYEQFF
TRBV2	once	TRBJ2-1	TRBD2	TGTGCCAGCAGCCTGTGGAGCGGGGGGGCCCTTAATGAGCAGTTCTTC	CASSLWSGGALNEQFF
TRBV6-5	once	TRBJ1-1	TRBD1	TGTGCCAGCACCACTGACAGGGAGAGAGAAACTGAAGCTTTCTTT	CASTTDRERETEAFF
TRBV24-1	.	TRBJ2-3	.	TGTGCCACCAGTGAGGTAAAGAGGGCAGATACGCAGTATTTT	CATSEVKRADTQYF
TRBV6-6	.	TRBJ1-5	.	TGTGCCAGCAGGGAAGGAGGGGACAATCAGCCCCAGCATTTT	CASREGGDNQPQHF
TRBV6-4	.	TRBJ1-5	.	TGTGCCAGCAGTGACTCACAGGGACGGAGGCATTTT	CASSDSQGRRHF
TRBV2	few	TRBJ1-6	.	TGTGCCAGTGTGTATGAGGATACGCGTAATTCACCCCTCCACTTT	CASVYEDTRNSPLHF